This TCR beta chain is from a study of sequential checkpoint blockade in melanoma. The CDR3 covers 14 residues. Germline CDR1 and CDR2: SNHLY and FYNNEI. Note on this clone: A junction end diverges from the germline sequence, so it may reflect a read error.

Treatment denoted: randomized to nivolumab then ipilimumab (arm A) or the reverse (arm B). PBMC sorting kept live CD3+CD8+ cells without CD19 or CD56. The assay was immunoSEQ multiplex PCR, and TCRdb's table has in-frame clones only and misses some. The sample consists of 30,000 or so clones, approximately 86% of them appearing once. Sequencing was performed on CD8+ T cells sorted from blood (inferred from file names), taken from a patient given nivolumab and ipilimumab in sequence. The V call is TRBV2, the J call TRBJ1-5; the match to TRBD1 covers 8 bases. The clonotype was recovered from a human donor with melanoma. CDR3 DNA sequence: TGTGCCAGCAGCGAAGCAGGGGGCACTCAGCCCCAGCATTTT. The encoded protein is CASSEAGGTQPQHF.